These 19 T cell receptor beta chains originate from one sample sequenced in a study of blood T cell repertoires in COVID-19. Data came from immunoSEQ multiplex PCR; TCRdb stores just in-frame clones and leaves some out. The sample yields 9,000 to 15,000 clones, more than 80% seen once. The sample comprised peripheral blood. These receptors were taken from a human donor in a cohort sampled during active COVID-19.

V gene TRBV7-9 combines with J gene TRBJ2-7; the match to TRBD1 covers 7 bases. Losses at the gene ends were 7 bases for V and 7 bases for J; bases not matched to a gene: 16. This CDR3 spans 15 amino acids. The germline V gene has CDR1 SEHNR and CDR2 FQNEAQ (reference sequence). CDR3 sequence: CASTFGAGGSGEQYF. DNA for the CDR3: TGTGCCAGCACCTTCGGGGCAGGGGGTAGTGGGGAGCAGTACTTC.

A remark on this clone: The junction differs from germline at one of its ends, possibly a read error. The chain carries TRBV6-5 and TRBJ2-7; D not certain. The CDR3 loop spans 13 amino acids. Per germline, CDR1 MNHEY and CDR2 SVGAGI. The CDR3 reads CASRPDGSYGQYF. The DNA for the CDR3 is TGTGCGTCGAGGCCTGACGGGTCCTACGGGCAGTACTTC.

The CDR3: CASSKTTQGARYGYTF. CDR3 bases: TGTGCCAGCAGCAAAACGACGCAGGGGGCGCGTTATGGCTACACCTTC. V is TRBV5-4 and J is TRBJ1-2, with 8 bases identical to TRBD1. V lost 4 bases to trimming and J lost 5 bases; unmatched junction nucleotides: 13. Germline loops: CDR1 SGHNT, CDR2 YYREEE (reference sequence). This CDR3 has 16 amino acids.

As DNA, the CDR3 is TGTGCCAGCAGCCAAGGTAGCCGGGGGAAAAAAGCTTTCTTT. Encoded protein: CASSQGSRGKKAFF. The chain uses TRBV3-1 (or the pseudogene TRBV3-2) and TRBJ1-1; maybe TRBD1 (5 bases). Germline V CDR1 and CDR2: LGHDT, YNNKEL (reference sequence). V was shortened by 1 base and J by 9 bases, with 15 bases between the two germline ends. The CDR3 runs 14 residues.

J is TRBJ2-2 and V is TRBV15, with D possibly being TRBD1 (5 bases). The CDR3 is 17 amino acids. The V gene lost 0 bases and the J gene lost 7 bases, with 18 bases spanning the gap. Germline V gene lookup returns CDR1 LNHNV and CDR2 YYDKDF (reference sequence). The CDR3 is CATSRDGRSAGFGELFF. CDR3 DNA sequence: TGTGCCACCAGCAGAGATGGCCGGTCAGCAGGGTTCGGGGAGCTGTTTTTT.

This clone qualifies as large. The chain carries TRBV5-5 and TRBJ2-1; no definite D call. The germline V gene encodes CDR1 SGHKS and CDR2 YYEKEE (reference sequence). This CDR3 contains 13 residues. V shed 3 bases and J shed 6 bases, with 10 bases lying between them. The CDR3 loop is CASSYDFLNEQFF. The DNA for the CDR3 is TGTGCCAGCAGCTACGACTTCCTCAATGAGCAGTTCTTC. The full variable domain, with the rest looked up from reference TRBV5-5 and TRBJ2-1, is DAGVTQSPTHLIKTRGQQVTLRCSPISGHKSVSWYQQVLGQGPQFIFQYYEKEERGRGNFPDRFSARQFPNYSSELNVNALLLGDSALYLCASSYDFLNEQFFGPGTRLTVL.

The chain uses TRBV5-6 and TRBJ1-1; 11 bases fit TRBD1. The CDR3 has 16 amino acids. Unmatched junction bases numbered 8, after V lost 1 base and J lost 6 bases. Germline values: CDR1 SGHDT, CDR2 YYEEEE. CDR3 in DNA: TGTGCCAGCAGCTTGCGGGACAGGGGGGTGTTCGCTGAAGCTTTCTTT. Translation gives CASSLRDRGVFAEAFF.

This chain links TRBV5-1 with TRBJ2-5; 14 bases agree with TRBD2. CDR1 SGHRS and CDR2 YFSETQ come from the germline V gene. The CDR3 runs to 17 residues. The V and J ends lost 0 bases and 3 bases, in that order; junction bases with no gene match: 4. CDR3 region: CASSLGGTSGREETQYF. Written as DNA, the CDR3 is TGCGCCAGCAGCTTGGGGGGGACTAGCGGGAGAGAAGAGACCCAGTACTTC.

This rearrangement joins TRBV19 to TRBJ1-4; 7 bases line up with TRBD1. CDR3 size: 18 residues. The V segment lost 6 bases and the J segment 0 bases; nucleotides outside the gene matches: 13. Germline V gene data show CDR1 as LNHDA and CDR2 as SQIVND (reference sequence). CDR3 sequence reads: CASRHPKQGTATNEKLFF. CDR3 nucleotides: TGTGCCAGTAGACACCCTAAACAGGGGACGGCAACTAATGAAAAACTGTTTTTT.

This chain connects TRBV29-1 to TRBJ2-1; TRBD2 aligns across 10 bases. J gave up 3 bases and V 4 bases, and 3 bases lay outside the gene matches. The CDR3 is 14 residues long. Looked up from germline, CDR1 is SQVTM and CDR2 is ANQGSEA. CDR3 DNA sequence: TGCAGCGTTGCAACTAGCGGGGTCTACAATGAGCAGTTCTTC. As protein: CSVATSGVYNEQFF.

This chain links TRBV24-1 with TRBJ2-2, with D possibly matching TRBD1 (6 bases). Germline CDR1 reads KGHDR; CDR2 reads SFDVKD. Trimming shortened V by 6 bases and J by 5 bases, and 15 bases separated the two germline ends. The CDR3 covers 15 residues. CDR3 sequence reads: CATSRGQRTTGELFF. CDR3 nucleotides: TGTGCCACCAGTCGAGGACAGAGGACTACCGGGGAGCTGTTTTTT.

In nucleotides, the CDR3 is TGTGCCAGCAGTTCATTGGGGGGGTTGAGTTCACCCCTCCACTTT. This sequence encodes CASSSLGGLSSPLHF. The gene calls are TRBV6-6 and TRBJ1-6; D might be TRBD1 (5 bases). The CDR3 has 15 amino acids. The ends were cut back, 4 bases at V and 9 bases at J, with 16 bases in the middle. Germline loops: CDR1 MNHNY, CDR2 SVGAGI (reference sequence).

V usage is TRBV28 and J usage is TRBJ2-7, with D tentatively TRBD1 (6 bases). CDR3 size: 15 residues. From germline, CDR1 is MDHEN and CDR2 SYDVKM. The V end was cut by 4 bases, the J end by 1 base, with 14 bases between. Here the CDR3 DNA reads TGTGCCAGCAGTTCCACAGGGTTAGATTCCTACGAGCAGTACTTC. Its protein is CASSSTGLDSYEQYF.

V gene TRBV4-3 combines with J gene TRBJ2-7, with 8 bases that match TRBD1. This CDR3 has 13 amino acids. Germline V gene sequence: CDR1 LGHNA, CDR2 YSLEER. Germline trimming cut 3 bases from V and 5 bases from J; bases unmatched to any gene: 3. In DNA, the CDR3 is TGCGCCAGCAGCCAGGCGGACAGGGACGAGCAGTACTTC. This translates into CASSQADRDEQYF.

The chain has TRBV15 and TRBJ1-3, with TRBD1 matching over 9 bases. The CDR3 totals 16 residues. V shed 0 bases and J 3 bases; nucleotides not matched to a gene: 3. Germline CDR1 is LNHNV and CDR2 is YYDKDF (reference sequence). CDR3: CATSRDGTGFGNTIYF. The CDR3 DNA reads TGTGCCACCAGCAGAGATGGGACAGGGTTTGGAAACACCATATATTTT.

Regarding this clone: Different DNA sequences within this sample yield the same CDR3. The rearrangement joins TRBV3-1 (or the pseudogene TRBV3-2) to TRBJ1-5; no clear D gene. This CDR3 is built from 12 residues. Trimming removed 3 bases at V and 7 bases at J, with 7 bases between. CDR1 is LGHDT and CDR2 is YNNKEL in the germline V gene (reference sequence). Written as DNA, the CDR3 is TGTGCCAGCAGCCACAGTGGCCAGCCCCAGCATTTT. As protein: CASSHSGQPQHF.

V usage is TRBV6-5 and J usage is TRBJ1-2; TRBD1 agrees at 7 bases. J lost 3 bases, V lost 8 bases, and 9 bases had no gene match. In germline, CDR1 is MNHEY, CDR2 SVGAGI. This CDR3 comprises 14 residues. The CDR3 region is CASQTGRSDYGYTF. In nucleotides, the CDR3 is TGTGCCAGCCAGACAGGGCGGAGTGACTATGGCTACACCTTC.

The chain has TRBV4-1 and TRBJ1-2; the match to TRBD1 covers 9 bases. The CDR3 totals 15 residues. V lost 5 bases to trimming and J lost 7 bases; unmatched junction nucleotides: 11. The germline V gene has CDR1 MGHRA and CDR2 YSYEKL. The CDR3 coding sequence is TGCGCCAGCAGCTCCACCGGGACAGGGCTCGCTGGCTACACCTTC. This codes for CASSSTGTGLAGYTF.

The V and J genes are TRBV30 and TRBJ2-5; no reliable D call. The CDR3 covers 13 residues. CDR1 is GTSNPN and CDR2 is SVGIG in the germline V gene (reference sequence). Trimming cost V 2 bases and J 4 bases, with 11 bases left between them. CDR3 sequence: CAWSPLSAETQYF. As DNA, the CDR3 is TGTGCCTGGAGTCCTCTGAGCGCAGAGACCCAGTACTTC.